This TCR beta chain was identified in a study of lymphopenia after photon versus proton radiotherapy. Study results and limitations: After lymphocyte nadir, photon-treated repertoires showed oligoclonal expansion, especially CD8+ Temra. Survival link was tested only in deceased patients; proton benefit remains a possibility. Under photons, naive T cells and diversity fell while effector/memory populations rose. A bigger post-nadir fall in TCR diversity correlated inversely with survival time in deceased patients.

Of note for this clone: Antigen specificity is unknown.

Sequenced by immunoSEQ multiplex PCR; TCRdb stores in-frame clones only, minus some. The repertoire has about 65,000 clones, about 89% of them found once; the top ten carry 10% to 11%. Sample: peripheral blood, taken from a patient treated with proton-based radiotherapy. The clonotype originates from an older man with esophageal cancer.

CDR3 sequence reads: CASSHNRDRGPLNTEAFF. The CDR3 DNA follows: TGCGCCAGCAGCCACAACCGGGACAGGGGGCCGTTGAACACTGAAGCTTTCTTT. This chain joins TRBV4-1 and TRBJ1-1; 12 bases line up with TRBD1. The CDR3 covers 18 residues. V was clipped by 3 bases and J by 0 bases; unmatched bases: 8. CDR1 is MGHRA, CDR2 YSYEKL, per germline.